The rows below give T cell receptor beta chains drawn from one sample of a study of cytomegalovirus exposure and HLA in healthy donors. The data were produced by immunoSEQ multiplex PCR, yet TCRdb's version contains in-frame clones alone and is incomplete. The profile shows under 200,000 clones, 60% to 80% of them singletons. Material for sequencing was PBMCs. The origin of the receptors is a man aged 45-65 years in good health and CMV-seropositive. CDR3s include the opening cysteine and the closing phenylalanine or tryptophan. Each record gives: D gene, J gene, clone size, V gene, CDR3 DNA, CDR3 protein. D genes are given only for firm matches. The size field is filled for only some rows; it gives once, few, many or a size class.

TRBD1 TRBJ2-1 - TRBV5-4 TGTGCCAGCAGCTTCGGACAGGACAATTACAATGAGCAGTTCTTC CASSFGQDNYNEQFF
TRBD2 TRBJ2-1 - TRBV6-4 TGTGCCAGCAGTGACAGCAGCGGGGGGCTAAATGAGCAGTTCTTC CASSDSSGGLNEQFF
TRBD2 TRBJ2-7 - TRBV4-3 TGCGCCAGCAGTAGCAGAGCGGGGAGCTCCTACGAGCAGTACTTC CASSSRAGSSYEQYF
- TRBJ2-7 - TRBV7-9 TGTGCCAGCAGCCTAGGACAGATCTACGAGCAGTACTTC CASSLGQIYEQYF
- TRBJ1-2 - TRBV5-1 TGCGCCAGCAGCTTGGAACCGGAGGGGAACTATGGCTACACCTTC CASSLEPEGNYGYTF
TRBD1 TRBJ1-1 - TRBV5-6 TGTGCCAGCAGCGGGACAGGGGGCGCCTACACTGAAGCTTTCTTT CASSGTGGAYTEAFF
- TRBJ2-7 - TRBV30 TGTGCCTGGAGTGGAGCACTCTACGAGCAGTACTTC CAWSGALYEQYF
- TRBJ2-2 - TRBV19 TGTGCCAGTAGTATTTGGCGGGAACCCCTCCGCGACACCGGGGAGCTGTTTTTT CASSIWREPLRDTGELFF
- TRBJ2-7 - TRBV5-1 TGCGCCAGCAGCTTGGCTGGCGCAACAGGGTTCGAGCAGTACTTC CASSLAGATGFEQYF
- TRBJ1-2 few TRBV27 TGTGCCAGCAGTTTATTGGGGGGGACCTATGGCTACACCTTC CASSLLGGTYGYTF
- TRBJ2-4 - TRBV4-3 TGCGCCAGCAGCCATTCCGACGTGGGGGGAAACATTCAGTACTTC CASSHSDVGGNIQYF
- TRBJ1-1 - TRBV28 TGTGCCAGCAGTTTACAAGCGGCAGTGCAGAACACTGAAGCTTTCTTT CASSLQAAVQNTEAFF
- TRBJ2-1 - TRBV4-3 TGCGCCAGCAGCCAAGGTGCAGGTTTCGATTACAATGAGCAGTTCTTC CASSQGAGFDYNEQFF
- TRBJ1-5 - TRBV5-3 TGTGCCAGAAGCTTTGTTGGACAACAGCCCCAGCATTTT CARSFVGQQPQHF
- TRBJ2-7 - TRBV29-1 TGCAGCGTTGAACAGGGGTACGAGCAGTACTTC CSVEQGYEQYF
TRBD1 TRBJ1-2 - TRBV6-5 TGTGCCAGCAGTACACCGACAGGGCATGGCTACACCTTC CASSTPTGHGYTF
- TRBJ1-5 once TRBV6-6 TGTGCCAGCAGACACAGGGCCTGGGTTCAGCCCCAGCATTTT CASRHRAWVQPQHF
TRBD2 TRBJ2-1 - TRBV11-3 TGTGCCAGCAGCCCAGGGACTAGCGGGGGGGCTCTCTTAGCCTACAATGAGCAGTTCTTC CASSPGTSGGALLAYNEQFF
TRBD2 TRBJ2-5 - TRBV11-2 TGTGCCAGCAGCAATAGCGGGGGGCCAGGGACCCAGTACTTC CASSNSGGPGTQYF
- TRBJ2-1 - TRBV6-5 TGTGCCAGCACCCACTATCGAGGGGGAGATGAGCAGTTCTTC CASTHYRGGDEQFF
- TRBJ1-2 - TRBV27 TGTGCCAGCAGGGGAACGACTAGGGGCTACACCTTC CASRGTTRGYTF
TRBD1 TRBJ2-4 - TRBV25-1 TGTGCCAGCAGTGGACAGGGGGCATCGAGGTACTTC CASSGQGASRYF
TRBD1 TRBJ1-5 - TRBV4-1 TGCGCCAGCAGCCAAGACTGGACAGGGGGCTTTGTCAATCAGCCCCAGCATTTT CASSQDWTGGFVNQPQHF
TRBD1 TRBJ1-2 once TRBV28 TGTGCCAGCAGTCCAGGACAGGGCGATTACTATGGCTACACCTTC CASSPGQGDYYGYTF
TRBD1 TRBJ1-5 - TRBV18 TGTGCCAGCTCACCACCGGGACAGTGGGTCAATCAGCCCCAGCATTTT CASSPPGQWVNQPQHF
- TRBJ1-5 - TRBV18 TGTGCCAGCTCACCAGCGACAGGTAGCAATCAGCCCCAGCATTTT CASSPATGSNQPQHF
- TRBJ1-1 - TRBV11-2 TGTGCCAGCAGCTTAGATTACAGGGTGGGTTACACTGAAGCTTTCTTT CASSLDYRVGYTEAFF
TRBD2 TRBJ2-1 - TRBV7-3 TGTGCCAGCAGCATCTCCGGGACTAGCGGGTACAATGAGCAGTTCTTC CASSISGTSGYNEQFF
TRBD2 TRBJ2-2 - TRBV9 TGTGCCAGCAGCGAGACTAGCGGGGTGCGATTCACCGGGGAGCTGTTTTTT CASSETSGVRFTGELFF
TRBD1 TRBJ1-6 - TRBV7-8 TGTGCCAGCAGCATTACCGGGACAGGCAATTCACCCCTCCACTTT CASSITGTGNSPLHF
- TRBJ2-1 - TRBV7-2 TGTGCCAGCAGCTTAGGGGAGAGGCGGGGACTGTTCTTC CASSLGERRGLFF
TRBD2 TRBJ2-3 many TRBV6-5 TGTGCCAGCAGTTACTCAGCGGGGGGGACAGATACGCAGTATTTT CASSYSAGGTDTQYF
TRBD1 TRBJ1-5 - TRBV19 TGTGCCAGTAGGGGACAGGGGTTGAAGCCCCAGCATTTT CASRGQGLKPQHF
- TRBJ2-2 - TRBV14 TGTGCCAGCAGCCGCGGGAGGGAGCTGTTTTTT CASSRGRELFF
TRBD1 TRBJ2-7 - TRBV19 TGTGCCAGTGGAGGGACAGGGGGCTTTAAGCAGTACTTC CASGGTGGFKQYF
- TRBJ1-1 - TRBV19 TGTGCCAGTAGTATAGATCAGCGCACTGAAGCTTTCTTT CASSIDQRTEAFF
- TRBJ1-2 - TRBV5-4 TGTGCCAGCAGCCTGGACAGTAACTATGGCTACACCTTC CASSLDSNYGYTF
TRBD1 TRBJ2-3 - TRBV7-8 TGTGCCAGCAGCGGCTTCGGGACAGCGTCAAGCACAGATACGCAGTATTTT CASSGFGTASSTDTQYF
- TRBJ2-2 - TRBV4-1 TGCGCCAGCAGCACCCACCCCGAGGGGGTAGAGGGCACCGGGGAGCTGTTTTTT CASSTHPEGVEGTGELFF
- TRBJ2-3 - TRBV10-3 TGTGCCATCAGTGAGTCTAGCGGCACAGATACGCAGTATTTT CAISESSGTDTQYF
- TRBJ2-1 - TRBV16 TGTGCCAGCAGCCTATATAACAGGGCCTACAATGAGCAGTTCTTC CASSLYNRAYNEQFF
TRBD1 TRBJ1-5 - TRBV15 TGTGCCACCAGCAGGGGACAGGAAAATCAGCCCCAGCATTTT CATSRGQENQPQHF
TRBD2 TRBJ2-1 - TRBV27 TGTGCCAGCACCGCTAGCGGGGGGGGCTATGAGCAGTTCTTC CASTASGGGYEQFF